This TCR beta chain is drawn from a study of chronic HIV infection and antiretroviral therapy. In its sample, this clonotype was seen a few times. V shed 6 bases and J shed 12 bases, with 10 bases lying between them. Germline values: CDR1 SGHRS, CDR2 YFSETQ. This CDR3 is 11 amino acids long. TCRdb passed the 5' RACE reads through MiXCR, listing each CDR3 protein once. This sample has about 38,000 distinct CDR3 sequences; roughly 8% occur once, and the top ten carry 2.9%. The sequence was collected from an adult who had HIV and had not received antiretroviral therapy, or was an uninfected healthy control (not recorded which). The gene calls are TRBV5-1 and TRBJ2-6; D is possibly TRBD1 or TRBD2 (5 bases each). The sequenced sample was peripheral blood. CDR3 sequence: CASTGLGVLTF. The CDR3 nucleotides read TGCGCCAGCACGGGGCTAGGCGTCCTGACTTTC. The full variable domain, in which reference TRBV5-1 and TRBJ2-6 provide the parts outside the CDR3, is KAGVTQTPRYLIKTRGQQVTLSCSPISGHRSVSWYQQTPGQGLQFLFEYFSETQRNKGNFPGRFSGRQFSNSRSEMNVSTLELGDSALYLCASTGLGVLTFGAGSRLTVL.